These 3 T cell receptor beta chains share one sample of origin, sequenced in a study of cytomegalovirus exposure and HLA in healthy donors. It was with 60 Vbeta and 13 Jbeta primers that the PCR ran. The protocol was immunoSEQ multiplex PCR, while the TCRdb copy is restricted to in-frame clones and leaves out a portion. The sample has 85,000 to 100,000 clones; about 83% are singletons. The sequenced material came from PBMCs. Every receptor here comes from a female donor in good health and CMV-seropositive.

The V call is TRBV5-5, the J call TRBJ2-7, with 10 bases matching TRBD2. After removal of 0 bases from V and 3 bases from J, the junction contained 3 bases not matched to a gene. CDR3 size: 15 residues. Germline V gene sequence: CDR1 SGHKS, CDR2 YYEKEE (reference sequence). The CDR3 bases are TGTGCCAGCAGCTTGGTAGCGGGAGGCCACTACGAGCAGTACTTC. Translation gives CASSLVAGGHYEQYF.

This chain uses TRBV5-4 with TRBJ1-2, with D maybe TRBD1 (6 bases). From germline, CDR1 is SGHNT and CDR2 YYREEE (reference sequence). Trimming stripped 0 bases from V and 4 bases from J, with 7 bases between. The CDR3 is 13 amino acids. As DNA, the CDR3 is TGTGCCAGCAGCTTGGAAGGGGGCTATGGCTACACCTTC. Translation: CASSLEGGYGYTF.

In its sample, this clone was seen a few times. This sequence joins TRBV5-1 and TRBJ1-1, with a possible D match to TRBD1 (5 bases). The CDR3 extends over 13 amino acids. The germline V and J ends were trimmed by 5 bases and 5 bases, with 13 bases remaining between them. Germline V CDR1 and CDR2: SGHRS, YFSETQ. CDR3 sequence reads: CASRTQGSTEAFF. The DNA for the CDR3 is TGCGCCAGCAGGACTCAGGGATCGACTGAAGCTTTCTTT.